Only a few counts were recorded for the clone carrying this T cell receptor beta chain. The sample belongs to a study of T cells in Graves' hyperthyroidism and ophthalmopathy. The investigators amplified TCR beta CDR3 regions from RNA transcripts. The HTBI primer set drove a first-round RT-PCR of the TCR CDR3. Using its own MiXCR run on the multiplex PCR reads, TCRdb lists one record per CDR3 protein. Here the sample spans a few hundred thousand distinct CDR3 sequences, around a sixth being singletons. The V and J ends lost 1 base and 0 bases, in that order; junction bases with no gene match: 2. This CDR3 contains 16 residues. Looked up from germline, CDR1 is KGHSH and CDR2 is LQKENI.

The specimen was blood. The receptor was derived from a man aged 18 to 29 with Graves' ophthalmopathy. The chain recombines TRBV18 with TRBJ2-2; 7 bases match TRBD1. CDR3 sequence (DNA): TGTGCCAGCTCACCACAGGGACAGACGAACACCGGGGAGCTGTTTTTT. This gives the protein CASSPQGQTNTGELFF. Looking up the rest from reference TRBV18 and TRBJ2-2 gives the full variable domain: NAGVMQNPRHLVRRRGQEARLRCSPMKGHSHVYWYRQLPEEGLKFMVYLQKENIIDESGMPKERFSAEFPKEGPSILRIQQVVRGDSAAYFCASSPQGQTNTGELFFGEGSRLTVL.